The rows below give T cell receptor beta chains drawn from one sample of a study of cytomegalovirus exposure and HLA in healthy donors. Profiled with immunoSEQ multiplex PCR; TCRdb holds only in-frame clones, not every one. The table records about 110,000 clones, about 85% of them present only once. The sample was PBMCs. The receptor set was obtained from a woman aged 18-29 years in good health and CMV-seronegative. Each CDR3 is given with its conserved first and last residue. The D gene is left open where the match is weak. Size values are once, few and many counts, or a class for expanded clones, and some rows have none.

V gene: TRBV2
clone size: once
CDR3 length: 13
D gene: -
J gene: TRBJ2-7
CDR3 protein: CASSPPGAYEQYF
CDR3 DNA: TGTGCCAGCAGTCCGCCGGGGGCCTACGAGCAGTACTTC

V gene: TRBV29-1
clone size: -
CDR3 length: 13
D gene: TRBD1
J gene: TRBJ1-4
CDR3 protein: CSVTGTGTEKLFF
CDR3 DNA: TGCAGCGTTACCGGGACAGGGACTGAAAAACTGTTTTTT

V gene: TRBV7-6
clone size: -
CDR3 length: 14
D gene: TRBD1
J gene: TRBJ1-2
CDR3 protein: CASSPGGGNYGYTF
CDR3 DNA: TGTGCCAGCAGCCCGGGAGGGGGCAACTATGGCTACACCTTC

V gene: TRBV25-1
clone size: -
CDR3 length: 15
D gene: TRBD1
J gene: TRBJ1-6
CDR3 protein: CASSARDRDNSPLHF
CDR3 DNA: TGTGCCAGCAGTGCCCGGGACAGGGATAATTCACCCCTCCACTTT

V gene: TRBV7-8
clone size: -
CDR3 length: 14
D gene: TRBD1
J gene: TRBJ1-2
CDR3 protein: CASSLVDRNYGYTF
CDR3 DNA: TGTGCCAGCAGCTTAGTGGACAGGAACTATGGCTACACCTTC

V gene: TRBV13
clone size: -
CDR3 length: 16
D gene: TRBD2
J gene: TRBJ2-7
CDR3 protein: CASSFGTSGTSYEQYF
CDR3 DNA: TGTGCCAGCAGCTTCGGGACTAGCGGGACAAGCTACGAGCAGTACTTC

V gene: TRBV27
clone size: -
CDR3 length: 14
D gene: -
J gene: TRBJ1-3
CDR3 protein: CASSIGGVGNTIYF
CDR3 DNA: TGTGCCAGCAGTATTGGGGGCGTTGGAAACACCATATATTTT

V gene: TRBV6-6
clone size: -
CDR3 length: 13
D gene: TRBD1
J gene: TRBJ2-1
CDR3 protein: CATKGASDHEQFF
CDR3 DNA: TGTGCCACCAAGGGGGCGAGCGACCATGAGCAGTTCTTC

V gene: TRBV6-4
clone size: -
CDR3 length: 14
D gene: TRBD2
J gene: TRBJ2-3
CDR3 protein: CASSAGGETDTQYF
CDR3 DNA: TGTGCCAGCAGTGCGGGGGGAGAAACAGATACGCAGTATTTT

V gene: TRBV7-8
clone size: -
CDR3 length: 15
D gene: -
J gene: TRBJ1-2
CDR3 protein: CASSLQSGRGEGYTF
CDR3 DNA: TGTGCCAGCAGCTTACAGTCGGGCAGGGGTGAGGGCTACACCTTC

V gene: TRBV13
clone size: -
CDR3 length: 12
D gene: -
J gene: TRBJ1-2
CDR3 protein: CASSLWSYGYTF
CDR3 DNA: TGTGCCAGCAGCTTATGGAGCTATGGCTACACCTTC

V gene: TRBV5-1
clone size: -
CDR3 length: 15
D gene: -
J gene: TRBJ1-1
CDR3 protein: CASSLGAGGNTEAFF
CDR3 DNA: TGCGCCAGCAGCTTGGGGGCGGGGGGGAACACTGAAGCTTTCTTT

V gene: TRBV5-1
clone size: -
CDR3 length: 15
D gene: TRBD1
J gene: TRBJ2-7
CDR3 protein: CASSRTGTGFDEQYF
CDR3 DNA: TGCGCCAGCAGCCGGACCGGGACAGGGTTCGACGAGCAGTACTTC

V gene: TRBV5-4
clone size: -
CDR3 length: 13
D gene: -
J gene: TRBJ1-2
CDR3 protein: CASSFSGEYGYTF
CDR3 DNA: TGTGCCAGCAGCTTTTCAGGGGAATATGGCTACACCTTC

V gene: TRBV2
clone size: -
CDR3 length: 16
D gene: TRBD1
J gene: TRBJ2-6
CDR3 protein: CASKVRGHPGANVLTF
CDR3 DNA: TGTGCCAGCAAGGTCAGGGGGCATCCGGGGGCCAACGTCCTGACTTTC

V gene: TRBV6-1
clone size: -
CDR3 length: 15
D gene: -
J gene: TRBJ1-1
CDR3 protein: CASSLRTTMNTEAFF
CDR3 DNA: TGTGCCAGCAGTTTAAGGACAACCATGAACACTGAAGCTTTCTTT

V gene: TRBV5-1
clone size: -
CDR3 length: 14
D gene: TRBD1
J gene: TRBJ2-7
CDR3 protein: CASSLEGQTYEQYF
CDR3 DNA: TGCGCCAGCAGCTTGGAGGGACAGACCTACGAGCAGTACTTC

V gene: TRBV5-1
clone size: -
CDR3 length: 14
D gene: TRBD2
J gene: TRBJ2-7
CDR3 protein: CASSLGGLAEDRYF
CDR3 DNA: TGCGCCAGCAGCTTGGGGGGACTAGCGGAGGATAGGTACTTC

V gene: TRBV4-1
clone size: -
CDR3 length: 17
D gene: -
J gene: TRBJ2-3
CDR3 protein: CASSQDREVAGTDTQYF
CDR3 DNA: TGCGCCAGCAGCCAAGATCGAGAGGTTGCGGGCACAGATACGCAGTATTTT

V gene: TRBV15
clone size: -
CDR3 length: 14
D gene: -
J gene: TRBJ1-1
CDR3 protein: CATSLGAANTEAFF
CDR3 DNA: TGTGCCACCAGCCTAGGGGCAGCGAACACTGAAGCTTTCTTT

V gene: TRBV6-5
clone size: -
CDR3 length: 16
D gene: -
J gene: TRBJ2-6
CDR3 protein: CASSYSKSSGANVLTF
CDR3 DNA: TGTGCCAGCAGTTACTCAAAGAGCTCTGGGGCCAACGTCCTGACTTTC

V gene: TRBV7-9
clone size: -
CDR3 length: 14
D gene: TRBD1
J gene: TRBJ1-6
CDR3 protein: CASSLDRGNSPLHF
CDR3 DNA: TGTGCCAGCAGTCTAGACAGGGGTAATTCACCCCTCCACTTT

V gene: TRBV6-1
clone size: -
CDR3 length: 13
D gene: -
J gene: TRBJ1-3
CDR3 protein: CASARQGTDTIYF
CDR3 DNA: TGTGCCAGCGCGAGGCAGGGTACGGACACCATATATTTT

V gene: TRBV19
clone size: -
CDR3 length: 13
D gene: -
J gene: TRBJ2-7
CDR3 protein: CASSIGESYEQYF
CDR3 DNA: TGTGCCAGTAGTATAGGAGAATCCTACGAGCAGTACTTC

V gene: TRBV2
clone size: few
CDR3 length: 14
D gene: -
J gene: TRBJ1-2
CDR3 protein: CASVGGPGDYGYTF
CDR3 DNA: TGTGCCAGCGTAGGCGGACCGGGGGACTATGGCTACACCTTC

V gene: TRBV15
clone size: -
CDR3 length: 16
D gene: TRBD1
J gene: TRBJ1-2
CDR3 protein: CATSILGQGEDVGYTF
CDR3 DNA: TGTGCCACCAGCATCCTGGGACAGGGCGAAGACGTAGGCTACACCTTC

V gene: TRBV5-1
clone size: -
CDR3 length: 14
D gene: -
J gene: TRBJ1-1
CDR3 protein: CASSLVGGSTEAFF
CDR3 DNA: TGCGCCAGCAGCTTGGTTGGGGGCAGCACTGAAGCTTTCTTT

V gene: TRBV5-1
clone size: -
CDR3 length: 13
D gene: TRBD1
J gene: TRBJ1-1
CDR3 protein: CASRLTEDRKAFF
CDR3 DNA: TGCGCCAGCAGGTTGACCGAGGACAGGAAAGCTTTCTTT

V gene: TRBV7-9
clone size: -
CDR3 length: 18
D gene: -
J gene: TRBJ1-6
CDR3 protein: CASSPETTASSYNSPLHF
CDR3 DNA: TGTGCCAGCAGCCCAGAGACGACAGCGAGCTCCTATAATTCACCCCTCCACTTT

V gene: TRBV2
clone size: -
CDR3 length: 16
D gene: -
J gene: TRBJ1-5
CDR3 protein: CASGKQGLESNQPQHF
CDR3 DNA: TGTGCCAGCGGGAAACAGGGATTGGAGAGCAATCAGCCCCAGCATTTT

V gene: TRBV5-1
clone size: -
CDR3 length: 14
D gene: -
J gene: TRBJ2-3
CDR3 protein: CASSLGGPGDTQYF
CDR3 DNA: TGCGCCAGCAGCTTGGGAGGGCCCGGGGATACGCAGTATTTT

V gene: TRBV30
clone size: -
CDR3 length: 14
D gene: -
J gene: TRBJ1-5
CDR3 protein: CAWSRGSGNQPQHF
CDR3 DNA: TGTGCCTGGAGCCGGGGCAGCGGGAATCAGCCCCAGCATTTT

V gene: TRBV3-1/TRBV3-2
clone size: -
CDR3 length: 8
D gene: -
J gene: TRBJ2-1
CDR3 protein: CASSPGLF
CDR3 DNA: TGTGCCAGCAGCCCTGGGCTCTTC

V gene: TRBV30
clone size: -
CDR3 length: 14
D gene: -
J gene: TRBJ1-6
CDR3 protein: CARTDTTDNSPLHF
CDR3 DNA: TGTGCCCGGACGGATACTACGGATAATTCACCCCTCCACTTT

V gene: TRBV27
clone size: once
CDR3 length: 17
D gene: TRBD1
J gene: TRBJ2-1
CDR3 protein: CASSLSGDRDSYNEQFF
CDR3 DNA: TGTGCCAGCAGTTTATCGGGGGACAGGGATTCCTACAATGAGCAGTTCTTC

V gene: TRBV6-5
clone size: -
CDR3 length: 14
D gene: TRBD1
J gene: TRBJ1-4
CDR3 protein: CASSYSRGTGRMFF
CDR3 DNA: TGTGCCAGCAGTTACTCCAGAGGGACAGGGAGGATGTTTTTT

V gene: TRBV2
clone size: -
CDR3 length: 17
D gene: TRBD2
J gene: TRBJ2-3
CDR3 protein: CASSALSSGGLTDTQYF
CDR3 DNA: TGTGCCAGCAGTGCTCTTTCTAGCGGGGGACTCACAGATACGCAGTATTTT

V gene: TRBV2
clone size: -
CDR3 length: 16
D gene: TRBD1
J gene: TRBJ1-5
CDR3 protein: CASSDSGQGFNQPQHF
CDR3 DNA: TGTGCCAGCAGTGATTCAGGACAGGGGTTTAATCAGCCCCAGCATTTT

V gene: TRBV7-9
clone size: -
CDR3 length: 16
D gene: -
J gene: TRBJ2-1
CDR3 protein: CASSTQHRVSYNEQFF
CDR3 DNA: TGTGCCAGCAGCACTCAGCACAGGGTTTCCTACAATGAGCAGTTCTTC

V gene: TRBV7-9
clone size: -
CDR3 length: 15
D gene: TRBD2
J gene: TRBJ2-1
CDR3 protein: CASSSTSGAYNEQFF
CDR3 DNA: TGTGCCAGCAGCTCGACTAGCGGGGCCTACAATGAGCAGTTCTTC

V gene: TRBV5-1
clone size: -
CDR3 length: 15
D gene: TRBD1
J gene: TRBJ1-4
CDR3 protein: CASSFRQGANEKLFF
CDR3 DNA: TGCGCCAGCAGCTTTAGACAGGGGGCTAATGAAAAACTGTTTTTT

V gene: TRBV7-8
clone size: -
CDR3 length: 16
D gene: TRBD1
J gene: TRBJ1-4
CDR3 protein: CASSLRNRGTNEKLFF
CDR3 DNA: TGTGCCAGCAGCCTCAGAAACAGGGGGACGAATGAAAAACTGTTTTTT

V gene: TRBV6-5
clone size: -
CDR3 length: 14
D gene: -
J gene: TRBJ1-1
CDR3 protein: CASMWATGNTEAFF
CDR3 DNA: TGTGCCAGCATGTGGGCGACAGGGAACACTGAAGCTTTCTTT

V gene: TRBV29-1
clone size: -
CDR3 length: 15
D gene: TRBD1
J gene: TRBJ1-2
CDR3 protein: CSALGWAGGAYGYTF
CDR3 DNA: TGCAGCGCCCTTGGATGGGCAGGGGGCGCGTATGGCTACACCTTC

V gene: TRBV7-9
clone size: -
CDR3 length: 14
D gene: TRBD1
J gene: TRBJ1-2
CDR3 protein: CASSLGDRGYGYTF
CDR3 DNA: TGTGCCAGCAGCTTAGGGGACAGGGGCTATGGCTACACCTTC